This TCR beta chain is from a study of identical twins. Study-wide results and limits: Researchers caution that invariant MAIT and iNKT cells could partly confound zero-insertion analyses. The study drew conclusions from cross-sectional statistical analysis, not from following the same donors. Sequences that were out-of-frame, alpha and twin-shared displayed an excess of low generation probability.

Remarks on this clonotype: Its antigen is unidentified.

The CDR3 length is 14 residues. Germline values: CDR1 MNHEY, CDR2 SMNVEV (reference sequence). Trimming cost V 6 bases and J 1 base, with 13 bases left between them. Template switching created a universal primer site, and the cDNA included unique molecular identifiers. MiXCR, applied by TCRdb to the 5' RACE reads, yields one record per CDR3 protein. The repertoire has more than 1.5 million distinct CDR3 sequences, roughly 35% of them found once; the top ten carry around 0.25%. The sample was cord blood. The sequence came from a newborn girl in good health. This chain links TRBV27 with TRBJ2-7; no clear D. CDR3 DNA sequence: TGTGCCAGCAGCATTCAGTGGGCGTCCTACGAGCAGTACTTC. Its translation is CASSIQWASYEQYF.